This is a list of T cell receptor beta chains from one sample in a study of spatial heterogeneity in lung cancer. In TCRdb, the 5' RACE reads were re-called with MiXCR into one record per CDR3 protein. The sample lists more than 2,500 distinct CDR3 sequences; about 4.4% were seen once. Sequenced here: normal lung tissue next to the tumor, sampled at surgery. Every receptor here comes from a female donor with early-stage non-small cell lung cancer. Each CDR3 is given with its conserved first and last residue. A D gene is named only where the DNA matches it firmly. Sizes are listed as once, few, many, or a class for an expanded clone.

V gene	clone size	J gene	D gene	CDR3 protein	CDR3 DNA
TRBV20-1	many	TRBJ1-5	TRBD1	CSSSRDRGRGQPQHF	TGCAGCTCCTCGAGGGACAGGGGGCGCGGGCAGCCCCAGCATTTT
TRBV28	medium-sized	TRBJ1-2	TRBD1	CASRYRGADGYTF	TGTGCCAGCAGGTACAGGGGCGCCGATGGCTACACCTTC
TRBV5-1	many	TRBJ2-1	.	CASRLGDYNEQFF	TGCGCCAGCAGGCTAGGGGACTACAATGAGCAGTTCTTC
TRBV12-3/TRBV12-4	many	TRBJ1-4	TRBD1	CASSQGAGSAELFF	TGTGCCAGCAGTCAGGGGGCTGGTTCGGCGGAACTGTTTTTT
TRBV3-1	medium-sized	TRBJ2-5	.	CASSQSRSAGTQYF	TGTGCCAGCAGCCAATCGCGATCAGCGGGGACCCAGTACTTC
TRBV5-1	medium-sized	TRBJ2-6	.	CASSLGSSGANVLTF	TGCGCCAGCAGCTTGGGGAGCTCTGGGGCCAACGTCCTGACTTTC
TRBV7-9	many	TRBJ2-7	.	CASSPPAAAYEQYF	TGTGCCAGCAGCCCGCCGGCGGCAGCCTACGAGCAGTACTTC
TRBV7-3	few	TRBJ2-3	TRBD2	CASSSGLAGLQTQYF	TGTGCCAGCAGCTCCGGACTAGCGGGCCTCCAGACGCAGTATTTT
TRBV12-3/TRBV12-4	many	TRBJ1-1	.	CASSGRGRIERTEAFF	TGTGCCAGCAGTGGTCGGGGCCGGATCGAACGGACTGAAGCTTTCTTT
TRBV13	medium-sized	TRBJ2-2	TRBD2	CASSARGGGDTGELFF	TGTGCCAGCAGCGCCCGCGGGGGGGGAGACACCGGGGAGCTGTTTTTT
TRBV28	many	TRBJ2-3	TRBD2	CASSGDLAGDSHSTDTQYF	TGTGCCAGCAGTGGGGATCTAGCGGGAGACTCTCATAGCACAGATACGCAGTATTTT
TRBV5-1	medium-sized	TRBJ2-1	TRBD2	CASSLPTGGESNEQFF	TGCGCCAGCAGCTTGCCCACGGGAGGAGAGTCTAATGAGCAGTTCTTC
TRBV6-2/TRBV6-3	medium-sized	TRBJ1-6	.	CASSYPPRRNNSPLHF	TGTGCCAGCAGTTACCCCCCCAGGAGAAATAATTCACCCCTCCACTTT
TRBV2	medium-sized	TRBJ2-5	.	CASRRVPDIQETQYF	TGTGCCAGCAGGAGGGTCCCGGACATCCAAGAGACCCAGTACTTC